The 27 T cell receptor beta chains below were found in one sample sequenced in a study of lymphopenia after photon versus proton radiotherapy. Profiled with immunoSEQ multiplex PCR; TCRdb holds only in-frame clones, not every one. The sample consists of approximately 24,000 clones, about 91% of them appearing once. This specimen consisted of peripheral blood, obtained from a patient treated with photon-based radiotherapy. The receptors shown here come from a middle-aged man with gastric cancer.

This sequence joins TRBV27 and TRBJ2-7; 11 bases align to TRBD2. V dropped 6 bases and J dropped 3; count of bases not matched to a gene: 7. Germline V gene lookup returns CDR1 MNHEY and CDR2 SMNVEV (reference sequence). The CDR3 totals 15 residues. This CDR3 is CASSLGLAGFYEQYF. In DNA, the CDR3 is TGTGCCAGCAGCCTCGGACTAGCGGGTTTCTACGAGCAGTACTTC.

The chain combines TRBV6-4 with TRBJ2-1, with TRBD2 identical over 11 bases. The V segment lost 4 bases and the J segment 5 bases; nucleotides outside the gene matches: 4. Looked up from germline, CDR1 is MRHNA and CDR2 is SNTAGT. This CDR3 is built from 15 residues. The CDR3 bases are TGTGCCAGCAGTGTCGGGACTAGCGGACACAATGAGCAGTTCTTC. This translates into CASSVGTSGHNEQFF.

This rearrangement joins TRBV9 to TRBJ2-6, with a weak D call TRBD2 (5 bases). V dropped 0 bases and J dropped 0 bases, with 10 bases sitting between them. This CDR3 contains 17 residues. Germline V gene sequence: CDR1 SGDLS, CDR2 YYNGEE. CDR3 coding DNA: TGTGCCAGCAGCGTAGCGGGGAAGAGCTCTGGGGCCAACGTCCTGACTTTC. Its translation is CASSVAGKSSGANVLTF.

This chain joins TRBV7-9 and TRBJ2-1; D not certain. Trimming pared 1 base from V and 4 bases from J, leaving 8 bases between. Germline-derived CDR1 and CDR2 are SEHNR and FQNEAQ (reference sequence). CDR3 size: 14 residues. CDR3 residues: CASSLVQPYNEQFF. The CDR3 region has the DNA TGTGCCAGCAGCTTAGTCCAGCCTTACAATGAGCAGTTCTTC.

The J gene is TRBJ2-3, the V gene TRBV4-2, with 13 bases identical to TRBD2. There are 19 residues in the CDR3. Trimming removed 4 bases from V and 0 bases from J; junction bases left unmatched: 10. The germline gives CDR1 LGHNA, CDR2 YNFKEQ. CDR3 sequence: CASSLTTSGGRSSTDTQYF. CDR3 nucleotide sequence: TGTGCCAGCAGCCTTACGACTAGCGGGGGGCGATCCAGCACAGATACGCAGTATTTT.

The chain employs TRBV6-6 and TRBJ1-1; D might be TRBD1 (5 bases). V shed 6 bases and J shed 5 bases, with 19 bases lying between them. Germline V gene sequence: CDR1 MNHNY, CDR2 SVGAGI (reference sequence). The CDR3 consists of 15 residues. The CDR3 bases are TGTGCCAGCAGCCCCGGCGGGTGGGGGGGGACTGAAGCTTTCTTT. Its translation is CASSPGGWGGTEAFF.

The chain links TRBV9 to TRBJ1-1; D unresolved. The CDR3 consists of 12 residues. Germline V gene sequence: CDR1 SGDLS, CDR2 YYNGEE. Trimming took off 3 bases at V and 6 bases at J, with 9 bases between the two ends. Written as DNA, the CDR3 is TGTGCCAGCAGCGGGGGTAGGGCTGAAGCTTTCTTT. Its protein is CASSGGRAEAFF. The whole variable domain, filled in from reference TRBV9 and TRBJ1-1, reads DSGVTQTPKHLITATGQRVTLRCSPRSGDLSVYWYQQSLDQGLQFLIQYYNGEERAKGNILERFSAQQFPDLHSELNLSSLELGDSALYFCASSGGRAEAFFGQGTRLTVV.

The gene calls are TRBV15 and TRBJ2-1, with 7 bases matching TRBD1. This CDR3 is 15 amino acids long. Trimming removed 5 bases from V and 4 bases from J; junction bases left unmatched: 8. CDR1 is LNHNV, CDR2 YYDKDF, per germline (reference sequence). The CDR3 DNA reads as TGTGCCACCAGCGCTGCCCAGACAGGGTACAATGAGCAGTTCTTC. The encoded protein is CATSAAQTGYNEQFF.

V is TRBV27 and J is TRBJ2-5; the D gene is possibly TRBD1 (5 bases). The CDR3 extends over 12 amino acids. Germline V lookup: CDR1 MNHEY, CDR2 SMNVEV (reference sequence). V lost 3 bases and J 4 bases, leaving 6 bases between the germline ends. The CDR3 nucleotides read TGTGCCAGCAGTTTTAGGGGAGAGACCCAGTACTTC. This encodes CASSFRGETQYF.

The V gene is TRBV6-6, the J gene TRBJ2-7; 8 bases agree with TRBD1. Germline V gives CDR1 MNHNY, CDR2 SVGAGI (reference sequence). Trimming at V came to 5 bases and at J to 1 base, leaving 4 bases not matched to a gene. The CDR3 is 14 amino acids. The CDR3: CASSQGQGSYEQYF. CDR3 in DNA: TGTGCCAGCAGTCAAGGACAGGGATCCTACGAGCAGTACTTC.

V usage is TRBV30 and J usage is TRBJ2-2, with D perhaps TRBD1 (5 bases). Germline V lookup: CDR1 GTSNPN, CDR2 SVGIG (reference sequence). The CDR3 is 14 residues long. The V end was cut by 4 bases, the J end by 4 bases, with 13 bases between. The CDR3 bases are TGTGCCTGGATGGGCAGGGTGATCACCGGGGAGCTGTTTTTT. Translated: CAWMGRVITGELFF.

The CDR3 protein is CASSLKIGELFF. DNA for the CDR3: TGTGCCAGCAGCTTAAAAATCGGGGAGCTGTTTTTT. The chain recombines TRBV7-3 with TRBJ2-2; D not resolved. V gave up 1 base and J gave up 7 bases, with 4 bases separating them. The CDR3 loop spans 12 amino acids. CDR1 and CDR2 from the germline V gene are SGHTA and FQGTGA. Looking up the rest from reference TRBV7-3 and TRBJ2-2 gives the full variable domain: GAGVSQTPSNKVTEKGKYVELRCDPISGHTALYWYRQSLGQGPEFLIYFQGTGAADDSGLPNDRFFAVRPEGSVSTLKIQRTERGDSAVYLCASSLKIGELFFGEGSRLTVL.

The chain employs TRBV4-3 and TRBJ1-5; D is unclear. Germline loops: CDR1 LGHNA, CDR2 YSLEER. The CDR3 length is 13 residues. Trimming removed 0 bases at V and 7 bases at J, with 7 bases between. CDR3 region: CASSQDTGQPQHF. CDR3 in DNA: TGCGCCAGCAGCCAAGATACGGGACAGCCCCAGCATTTT.

The chain couples TRBV5-1 to TRBJ2-2; 8 nucleotides agree with TRBD1. Trimming took 4 bases from V and 3 from J; bases not matched to a gene: 2. CDR3 length: 14 residues. The germline V gene encodes CDR1 SGHRS and CDR2 YFSETQ. The CDR3 DNA sequence: TGCGCCAGCAGCCTGACAGGGGACACCGGGGAGCTGTTTTTT. Translation gives CASSLTGDTGELFF.

The table lists this clone with a count of one. The chain joins TRBV7-3 to TRBJ2-1, with D tentatively TRBD2 (5 bases). CDR1 is SGHTA, CDR2 FQGTGA, per germline. CDR3 length: 14 residues. Trimming cost V 0 bases and J 9 bases, with 12 bases left between them. The CDR3 sequence: CASSLTHGSTEQFF. The CDR3 DNA reads TGTGCCAGCAGCTTAACGCATGGGAGCACTGAGCAGTTCTTC.

The V gene is TRBV5-1, the J gene TRBJ2-1, with D hard to call. In germline, CDR1 is SGHRS, CDR2 YFSETQ. The CDR3 is 11 amino acids. Trimming left V 2 bases short and J 5 bases short, with 2 bases between. Here the CDR3 DNA reads TGCGCCAGCAGCTTACACAATGAGCAGTTCTTC. This encodes CASSLHNEQFF.

This clone was picked up a small number of times. The chain employs TRBV21-1 and TRBJ1-2; the table's D call TRBD1 went unverified against the DNA. TRBV21-1 is assigned pseudogene status. The CDR3 has 14 residues. The CDR3 region is CASSNAPGGYGYTF. The CDR3 DNA reads as TGTGCCAGCAGCAATGCGCCAGGGGGCTATGGCTACACCTTC.

The rearrangement uses TRBV7-3 and TRBJ2-1; TRBD1 is a possible D gene (5 bases). Germline CDR1 is SGHTA and CDR2 is FQGTGA. V shed 2 bases and J shed 5 bases, with 10 bases lying between them. The CDR3 spans 14 residues. Here the CDR3 DNA reads TGTGCCAGCAGCTTAGTGGGGCGGAACAATGAGCAGTTCTTC. It is translated as CASSLVGRNNEQFF.

V usage is TRBV10-3 and J usage is TRBJ2-5; 10 nucleotides line up with TRBD2. This CDR3 has 15 amino acids. Germline assignment: CDR1 ENHRY and CDR2 SYGVKD. V was clipped by 3 bases and J by 5 bases; unmatched bases: 6. CDR3 in DNA: TGTGCCATCAGTGACCCTCTAGCGGGGGTTGAGACCCAGTACTTC. Amino acid sequence: CAISDPLAGVETQYF.

The rearrangement uses TRBV5-1 and TRBJ2-5; the match to TRBD1 covers 7 bases. This CDR3 region has 13 residues. With V trimmed by 4 bases and J by 5 bases, 5 bases remained unmatched. CDR1 and CDR2 from the germline V gene are SGHRS and YFSETQ. CDR3 sequence (DNA): TGCGCCAGCAGCACTGGGACAGCGGAGACCCAGTACTTC. Residues: CASSTGTAETQYF.

The gene calls are TRBV11-1 and TRBJ2-3; D remains ambiguous. The ends were cut back, 1 base at V and 2 bases at J, with 7 bases in the middle. Germline V CDR1 and CDR2: SGHAT, FQDESV (reference sequence). This CDR3 spans 14 amino acids. This chain's CDR3 is CASSLDSHTDTQYF. The DNA for the CDR3 is TGTGCCAGCAGCTTAGACAGCCACACAGATACGCAGTATTTT.

The CDR3 loop is CASSQGQGVDEQFF. CDR3 nucleotides: TGTGCCAGCAGCCAAGGACAGGGCGTTGATGAGCAGTTCTTC. This rearrangement joins TRBV7-9 to TRBJ2-1; 8 bases fit TRBD1. In germline, CDR1 is SEHNR, CDR2 FQNEAQ (reference sequence). The CDR3 is 14 residues long. After removal of 5 bases from V and 8 bases from J, the junction contained 8 bases not matched to a gene. Looking up the rest from reference TRBV7-9 and TRBJ2-1 gives the full variable domain: DTGVSQNPRHKITKRGQNVTFRCDPISEHNRLYWYRQTLGQGPEFLTYFQNEAQLEKSRLLSDRFSAERPKGSFSTLEIQRTEQGDSAMYLCASSQGQGVDEQFFGPGTRLTVL.

The genes are TRBV18 and TRBJ2-1, with D uncertain. Trimming left V 4 bases short and J 8 bases short, with 6 bases between. Germline V gene sequence: CDR1 KGHSH, CDR2 LQKENI. The CDR3 loop spans 11 amino acids. As DNA, the CDR3 is TGTGCCAGCTCACGAGAGGATGAGCAGTTCTTC. Protein: CASSREDEQFF.

This chain connects TRBV30 to TRBJ1-1; D remains ambiguous. Germline loops: CDR1 GTSNPN, CDR2 SVGIG (reference sequence). The CDR3 runs 12 residues. Trimming shortened V by 3 bases and J by 6 bases, and 11 bases separated the two germline ends. CDR3: CAWRVRVAEAFF. The CDR3 DNA sequence: TGTGCCTGGAGGGTTAGGGTCGCTGAAGCTTTCTTT.

This rearrangement joins TRBV5-8 to TRBJ2-1, with 9 bases lining up with TRBD1. This CDR3 is built from 15 residues. Germline assignment: CDR1 SGHTS and CDR2 YDEGEE. V was clipped by 10 bases and J by 5 bases; unmatched bases: 13. The CDR3 loop is CAGGLIGTGHNEQFF. In nucleotides, the CDR3 is TGTGCCGGAGGCCTCATCGGGACAGGGCACAATGAGCAGTTCTTC.

The chain is built from TRBV11-3 and TRBJ2-3, with D possibly TRBD1 on 6 matching bases. The CDR3 has 13 amino acids. Germline V CDR1 and CDR2: SGHNT, YENEEA. The V end was cut by 4 bases, the J end by 2 bases, with 7 bases between. CDR3 bases: TGTGCCAGCAGCTCAGGGGTCACAGATACGCAGTATTTT. This gives the protein CASSSGVTDTQYF.

The chain uses TRBV5-6 and TRBJ1-2; D is unresolved. V dropped 4 bases and J dropped 7 bases, with 17 bases sitting between them. CDR1 is SGHDT, CDR2 YYEEEE, per germline. The CDR3 is made up of 14 amino acids. The CDR3 DNA sequence: TGTGCCAGCAGCCCGGGAGGAGGGATCGTTGGCTACACCTTC. Its translation: CASSPGGGIVGYTF.